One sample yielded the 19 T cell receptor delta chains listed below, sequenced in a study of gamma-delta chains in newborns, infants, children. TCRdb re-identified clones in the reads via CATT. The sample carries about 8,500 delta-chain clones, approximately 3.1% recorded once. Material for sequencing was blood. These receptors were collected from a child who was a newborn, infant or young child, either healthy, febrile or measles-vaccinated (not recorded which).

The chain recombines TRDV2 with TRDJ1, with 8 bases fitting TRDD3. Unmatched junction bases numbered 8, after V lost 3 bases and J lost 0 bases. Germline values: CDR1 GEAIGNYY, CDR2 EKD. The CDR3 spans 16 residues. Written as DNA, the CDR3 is TGTGCCTGTGACCTACTGGGGGTCTCATACACCGATAAACTCATCTTT. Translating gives CACDLLGVSYTDKLIF.

The CDR3 bases are TGTGCCTGTGACACGGTAGGGGGGGCGGGCTCCTGGGACACCCGACAGATGTTTTTC. Translation gives CACDTVGGAGSWDTRQMFF. The V and J genes are TRDV2 and TRDJ3; possibly TRDD3 for D (5 bases). This CDR3 region has 19 residues. Per germline, CDR1 GEAIGNYY and CDR2 EKD. Trimming removed 1 base from V and 0 bases from J, with 15 bases in between.

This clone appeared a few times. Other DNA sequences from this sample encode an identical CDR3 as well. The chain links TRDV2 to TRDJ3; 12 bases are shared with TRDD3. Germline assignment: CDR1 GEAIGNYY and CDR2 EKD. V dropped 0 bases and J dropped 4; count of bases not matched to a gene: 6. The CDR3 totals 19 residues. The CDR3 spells CACDTLLGDTSWDTRQMFF. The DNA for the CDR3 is TGTGCCTGTGACACCTTACTGGGGGATACTTCTTGGGACACCCGACAGATGTTTTTC.

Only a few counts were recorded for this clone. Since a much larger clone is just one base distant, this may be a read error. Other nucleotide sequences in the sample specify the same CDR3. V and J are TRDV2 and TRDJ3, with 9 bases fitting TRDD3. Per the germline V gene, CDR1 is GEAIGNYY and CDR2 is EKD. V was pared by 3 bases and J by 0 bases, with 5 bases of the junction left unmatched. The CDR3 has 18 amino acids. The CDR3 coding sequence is TGTGCCTGTGACCTACTGGGGGACAGCTCCTGGGACACCCGACAGATGTTTTTC. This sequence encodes CACDLLGDSSWDTRQMFF.

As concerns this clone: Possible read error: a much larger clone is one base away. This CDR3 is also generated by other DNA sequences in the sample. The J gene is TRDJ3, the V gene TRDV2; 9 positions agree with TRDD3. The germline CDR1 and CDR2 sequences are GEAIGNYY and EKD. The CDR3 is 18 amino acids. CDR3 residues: CACDILGDLSWDTRQMFF. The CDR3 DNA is TGTGCCTGCGACATACTGGGGGACCTTTCCTGGGACACCCGACAGATGTTTTTC.

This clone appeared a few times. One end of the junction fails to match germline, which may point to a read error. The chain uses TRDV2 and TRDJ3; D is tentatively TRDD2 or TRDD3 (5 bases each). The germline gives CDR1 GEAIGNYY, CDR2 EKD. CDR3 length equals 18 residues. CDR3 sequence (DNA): TGTGCCTGTGACACCCTCGGGGGTTCCTCCTGGGACACCCGACAGACGTTTTTC. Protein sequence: CACDTLGGSSWDTRQTFF.

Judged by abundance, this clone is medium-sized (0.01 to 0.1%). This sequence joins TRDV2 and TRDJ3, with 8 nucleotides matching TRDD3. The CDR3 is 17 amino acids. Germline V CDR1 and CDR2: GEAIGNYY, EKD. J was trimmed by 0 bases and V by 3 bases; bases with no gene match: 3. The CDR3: CACDDWGASWDTRQMFF. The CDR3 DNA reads TGTGCCTGTGACGACTGGGGGGCCTCCTGGGACACCCGACAGATGTTTTTC.

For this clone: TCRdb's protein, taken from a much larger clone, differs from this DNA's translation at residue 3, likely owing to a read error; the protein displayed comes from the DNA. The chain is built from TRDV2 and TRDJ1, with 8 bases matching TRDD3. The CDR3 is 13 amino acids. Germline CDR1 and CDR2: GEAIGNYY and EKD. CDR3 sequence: CAWDILGGDKLIF. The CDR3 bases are TGTGCCTGGGACATACTGGGGGGCGATAAACTCATCTTT.

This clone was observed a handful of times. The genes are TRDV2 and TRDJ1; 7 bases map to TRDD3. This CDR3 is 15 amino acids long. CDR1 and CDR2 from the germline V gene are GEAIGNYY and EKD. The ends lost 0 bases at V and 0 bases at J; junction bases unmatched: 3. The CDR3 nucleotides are TGTGCCTGTGACACCTGGGGGACATACACCGATAAACTCATCTTT. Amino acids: CACDTWGTYTDKLIF.

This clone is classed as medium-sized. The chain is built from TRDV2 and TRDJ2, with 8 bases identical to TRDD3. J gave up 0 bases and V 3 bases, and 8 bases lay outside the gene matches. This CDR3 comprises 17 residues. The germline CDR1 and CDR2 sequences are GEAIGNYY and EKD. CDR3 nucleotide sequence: TGTGCCTGTGACCCCGTACTGGGGGGGGCTTTGACAGCACAACTCTTCTTT. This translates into CACDPVLGGALTAQLFF.

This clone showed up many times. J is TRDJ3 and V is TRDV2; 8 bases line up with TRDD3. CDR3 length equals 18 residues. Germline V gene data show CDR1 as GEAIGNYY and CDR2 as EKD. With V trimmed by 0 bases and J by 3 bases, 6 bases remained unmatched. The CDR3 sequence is CACDTGGYSNWDTRQMFF. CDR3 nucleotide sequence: TGTGCCTGTGACACCGGGGGATATTCCAACTGGGACACCCGACAGATGTTTTTC.

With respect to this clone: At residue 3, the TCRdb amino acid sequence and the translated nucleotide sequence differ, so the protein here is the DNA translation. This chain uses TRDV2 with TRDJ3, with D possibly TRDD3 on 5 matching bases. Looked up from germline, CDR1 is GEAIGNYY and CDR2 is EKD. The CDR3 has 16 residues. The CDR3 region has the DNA TGTGCCTATGACACCAGGGGATCCTGGGACACCCGACAGATGTTTTTC. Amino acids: CAYDTRGSWDTRQMFF.

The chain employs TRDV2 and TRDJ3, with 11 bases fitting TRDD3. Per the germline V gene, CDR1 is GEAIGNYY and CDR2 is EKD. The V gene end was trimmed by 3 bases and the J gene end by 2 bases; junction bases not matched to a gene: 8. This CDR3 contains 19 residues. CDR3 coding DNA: TGTGCCTGTGACCGTGTAATTGGGGGATACGCCTGGGACACCCGACAGATGTTTTTC. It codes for CACDRVIGGYAWDTRQMFF.

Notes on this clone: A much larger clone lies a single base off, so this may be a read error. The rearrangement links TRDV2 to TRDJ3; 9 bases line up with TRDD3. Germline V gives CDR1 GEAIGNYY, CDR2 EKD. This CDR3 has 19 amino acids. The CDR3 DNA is TGTGCCTGTGACAAAGTACTGGGGGAGAGCTCCTGGGACACCCGACAGATTTTTTTC. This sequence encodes CACDKVLGESSWDTRQIFF.

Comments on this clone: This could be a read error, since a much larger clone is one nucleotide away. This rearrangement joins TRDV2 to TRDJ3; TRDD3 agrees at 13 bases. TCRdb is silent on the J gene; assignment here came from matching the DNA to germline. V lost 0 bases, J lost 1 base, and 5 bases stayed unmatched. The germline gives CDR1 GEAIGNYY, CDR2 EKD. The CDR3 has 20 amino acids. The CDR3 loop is CACDTADWGIRSWDTRQMFF. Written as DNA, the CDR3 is TGTGCCTGTGACACCGCTGACTGGGGGATACGGTCCTGGGACACCCGACAGATGTTTTTC.

In DNA, the CDR3 is TGTGCCTGTGACACCGAGGAACGGAGGGGGATACCCTGGGACACCCGACAGATGTTTTTC. It specifies CACDTEERRGIPWDTRQMFF. The chain carries TRDV2 and TRDJ3, with 9 bases lining up with TRDD3. CDR1 and CDR2 from the germline V gene are GEAIGNYY and EKD. The length of the CDR3 is 20 residues. Germline trimming cut 0 bases from V and 2 bases from J; bases unmatched to any gene: 10.

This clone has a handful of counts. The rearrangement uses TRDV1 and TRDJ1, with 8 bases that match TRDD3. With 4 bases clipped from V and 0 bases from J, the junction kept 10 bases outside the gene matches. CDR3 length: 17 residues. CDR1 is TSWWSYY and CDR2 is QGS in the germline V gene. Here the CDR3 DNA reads TGTGCTCTTGGGGCACTTGTACTGGGGGTCTACACCGATAAACTCATCTTT. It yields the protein CALGALVLGVYTDKLIF.

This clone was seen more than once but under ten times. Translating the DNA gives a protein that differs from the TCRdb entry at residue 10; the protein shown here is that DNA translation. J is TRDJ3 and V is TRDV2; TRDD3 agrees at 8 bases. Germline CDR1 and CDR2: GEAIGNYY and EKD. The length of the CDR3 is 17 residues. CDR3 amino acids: CACDRLGDSRDTRQMFF. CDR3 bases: TGTGCCTGTGACAGGCTGGGGGACTCCCGGGACACCCGACAGATGTTTTTC.

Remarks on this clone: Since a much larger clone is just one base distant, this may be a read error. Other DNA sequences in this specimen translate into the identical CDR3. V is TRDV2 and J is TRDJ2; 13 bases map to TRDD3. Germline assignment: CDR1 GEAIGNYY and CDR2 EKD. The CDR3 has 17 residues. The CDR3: CACDTGGYGSLTAQLFF. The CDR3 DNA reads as TGCGCCTGTGACACTGGGGGATACGGATCTTTGACAGCACAACTCTTCTTT.